The T cell receptor beta chain under discussion was sequenced for a study of T cell repertoires in cytomegalovirus infection. General study results and limits: HLA-C-restricted CMV clonotypes gave the most frequent clonotype in two of eight donors.

Via MiXCR, TCRdb re-called the reads, giving one row per CDR3 protein. The sample consists of hundreds of thousands of distinct CDR3 sequences, about 11% of them appearing once. In the case of this clonotype: Its antigen is as yet unknown.

Deletions cut 4 bases from V and 1 base from J, with 7 bases between. Germline CDR1 and CDR2: MNHNS and SASEGT. There are 13 residues in the CDR3. What was sequenced was PBMCs. This receptor was taken from a human donor in good health (CMV status not recorded). Some clones in this sample may be carry-over from other donors' samples. The gene calls are TRBV6-1 and TRBJ1-1, with TRBD1 as a possible D gene (5 bases). CDR3 sequence: CASSGRENTEAFF. DNA for the CDR3: TGTGCCAGCAGTGGCAGGGAGAACACTGAAGCTTTCTTT.